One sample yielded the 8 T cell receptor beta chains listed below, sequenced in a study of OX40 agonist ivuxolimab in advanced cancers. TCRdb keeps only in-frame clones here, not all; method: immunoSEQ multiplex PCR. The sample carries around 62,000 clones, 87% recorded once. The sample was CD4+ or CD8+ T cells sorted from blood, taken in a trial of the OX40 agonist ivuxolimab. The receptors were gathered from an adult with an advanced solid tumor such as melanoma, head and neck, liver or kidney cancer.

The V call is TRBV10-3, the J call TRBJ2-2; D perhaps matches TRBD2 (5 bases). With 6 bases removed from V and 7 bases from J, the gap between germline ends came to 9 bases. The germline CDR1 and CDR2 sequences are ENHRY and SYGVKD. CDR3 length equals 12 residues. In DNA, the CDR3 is TGTGCCATCAGCGGGAACCTCGGGGAGCTGTTTTTT. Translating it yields CAISGNLGELFF.

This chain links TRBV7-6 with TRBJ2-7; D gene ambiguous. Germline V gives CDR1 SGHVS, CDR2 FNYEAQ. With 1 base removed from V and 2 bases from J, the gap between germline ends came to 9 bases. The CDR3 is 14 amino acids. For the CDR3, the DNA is TGTGCCAGCAGCTTAGGGCCAGTCACCTACGAGCAGTACTTC. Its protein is CASSLGPVTYEQYF.

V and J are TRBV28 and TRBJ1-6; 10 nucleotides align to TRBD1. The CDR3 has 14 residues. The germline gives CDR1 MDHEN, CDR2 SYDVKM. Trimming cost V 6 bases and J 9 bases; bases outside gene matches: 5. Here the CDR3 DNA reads TGTGCCAGCAGCCGGGACAGGGGAGGTTCACCCCTCCACTTT. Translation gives CASSRDRGGSPLHF.

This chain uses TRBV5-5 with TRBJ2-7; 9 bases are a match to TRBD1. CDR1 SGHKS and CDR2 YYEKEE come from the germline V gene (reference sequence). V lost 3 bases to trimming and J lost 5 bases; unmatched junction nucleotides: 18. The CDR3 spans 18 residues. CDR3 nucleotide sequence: TGTGCCAGCAGCTATCGATTCCGCCCGGGACAGGGATGGGACGAGCAGTACTTC. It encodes CASSYRFRPGQGWDEQYF. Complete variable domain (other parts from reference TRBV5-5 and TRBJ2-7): DAGVTQSPTHLIKTRGQQVTLRCSPISGHKSVSWYQQVLGQGPQFIFQYYEKEERGRGNFPDRFSARQFPNYSSELNVNALLLGDSALYLCASSYRFRPGQGWDEQYFGPGTRLTVT.

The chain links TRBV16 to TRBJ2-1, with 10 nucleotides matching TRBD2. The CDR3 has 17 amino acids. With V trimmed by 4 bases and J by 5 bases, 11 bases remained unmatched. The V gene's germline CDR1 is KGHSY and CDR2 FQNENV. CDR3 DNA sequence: TGTGCCAGCAGCCCGGGAGGGCTAGCGGGGGAGCACAATGAGCAGTTCTTC. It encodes CASSPGGLAGEHNEQFF. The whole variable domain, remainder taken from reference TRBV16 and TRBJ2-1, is GEEVAQTPKHLVRGEGQKAKLYCAPIKGHSYVFWYQQVLKNEFKFLISFQNENVFDETGMPKERFSAKCLPNSPCSLEIQATKLEDSAVYFCASSPGGLAGEHNEQFFGPGTRLTVL.

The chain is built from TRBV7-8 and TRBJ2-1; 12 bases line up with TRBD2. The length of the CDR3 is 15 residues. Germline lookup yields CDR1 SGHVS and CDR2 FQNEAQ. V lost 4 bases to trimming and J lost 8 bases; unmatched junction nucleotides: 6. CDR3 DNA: TGTGCCAGCAGCTCCGCTAGCGGGGGGGCCTATGAGCAGTTCTTC. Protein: CASSSASGGAYEQFF.

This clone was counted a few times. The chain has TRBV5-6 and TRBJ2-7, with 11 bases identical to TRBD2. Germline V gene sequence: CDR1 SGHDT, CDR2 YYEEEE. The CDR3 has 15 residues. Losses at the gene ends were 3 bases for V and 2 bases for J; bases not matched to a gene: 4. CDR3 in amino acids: CASSSPGLAAYEQYF. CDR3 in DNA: TGTGCCAGCAGCTCCCCGGGACTAGCGGCCTACGAGCAGTACTTC.

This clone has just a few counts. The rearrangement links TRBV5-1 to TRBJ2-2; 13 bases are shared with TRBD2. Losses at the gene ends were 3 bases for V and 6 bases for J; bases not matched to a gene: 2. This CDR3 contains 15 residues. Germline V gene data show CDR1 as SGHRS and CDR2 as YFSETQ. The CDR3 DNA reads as TGCGCCAGCAGCTGGGGGACTAGCGGGGCCGGGGAGCTGTTTTTT. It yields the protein CASSWGTSGAGELFF. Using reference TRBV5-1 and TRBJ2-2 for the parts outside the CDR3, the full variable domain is KAGVTQTPRYLIKTRGQQVTLSCSPISGHRSVSWYQQTPGQGLQFLFEYFSETQRNKGNFPGRFSGRQFSNSRSEMNVSTLELGDSALYLCASSWGTSGAGELFFGEGSRLTVL.